This TCR beta chain was found in a study of neurological immune-mediated disorders. As to this clonotype: One junction end does not reproduce the germline sequence, and a read error may be involved.

Described time point: longitudinal time-point 2. TCRdb redid the calling of the 5' RACE reads with MiXCR, one entry per CDR3 protein. This table holds some 100,000 distinct CDR3 sequences, less than 15% found once. The CDR3 loop spans 17 amino acids. The V gene's germline CDR1 is SEHNR and CDR2 FQNEAQ (reference sequence). The chain carries TRBV7-9 and TRBJ1-4, with a possible D match to TRBD1 (6 bases). This TCR was recovered from a female donor with HTLV-1-associated myelopathy (HAM/TSP). Material for sequencing was PBMCs. The CDR3 loop reads CAGSSSGGRPTNEKLFF. In DNA, the CDR3 is TGTGCCGGCAGCTCCAGTGGGGGGCGTCCAACTAATGAAAAACTGTTTTTT. Supplemented by reference TRBV7-9 and TRBJ1-4, the full variable domain reads DTGVSQNPRHKITKRGQNVTFRCDPISEHNRLYWYRQTLGQGPEFLTYFQNEAQLEKSRLLSDRFSAERPKGSFSTLEIQRTEQGDSAMYLCAGSSSGGRPTNEKLFFGSGTQLSVL.